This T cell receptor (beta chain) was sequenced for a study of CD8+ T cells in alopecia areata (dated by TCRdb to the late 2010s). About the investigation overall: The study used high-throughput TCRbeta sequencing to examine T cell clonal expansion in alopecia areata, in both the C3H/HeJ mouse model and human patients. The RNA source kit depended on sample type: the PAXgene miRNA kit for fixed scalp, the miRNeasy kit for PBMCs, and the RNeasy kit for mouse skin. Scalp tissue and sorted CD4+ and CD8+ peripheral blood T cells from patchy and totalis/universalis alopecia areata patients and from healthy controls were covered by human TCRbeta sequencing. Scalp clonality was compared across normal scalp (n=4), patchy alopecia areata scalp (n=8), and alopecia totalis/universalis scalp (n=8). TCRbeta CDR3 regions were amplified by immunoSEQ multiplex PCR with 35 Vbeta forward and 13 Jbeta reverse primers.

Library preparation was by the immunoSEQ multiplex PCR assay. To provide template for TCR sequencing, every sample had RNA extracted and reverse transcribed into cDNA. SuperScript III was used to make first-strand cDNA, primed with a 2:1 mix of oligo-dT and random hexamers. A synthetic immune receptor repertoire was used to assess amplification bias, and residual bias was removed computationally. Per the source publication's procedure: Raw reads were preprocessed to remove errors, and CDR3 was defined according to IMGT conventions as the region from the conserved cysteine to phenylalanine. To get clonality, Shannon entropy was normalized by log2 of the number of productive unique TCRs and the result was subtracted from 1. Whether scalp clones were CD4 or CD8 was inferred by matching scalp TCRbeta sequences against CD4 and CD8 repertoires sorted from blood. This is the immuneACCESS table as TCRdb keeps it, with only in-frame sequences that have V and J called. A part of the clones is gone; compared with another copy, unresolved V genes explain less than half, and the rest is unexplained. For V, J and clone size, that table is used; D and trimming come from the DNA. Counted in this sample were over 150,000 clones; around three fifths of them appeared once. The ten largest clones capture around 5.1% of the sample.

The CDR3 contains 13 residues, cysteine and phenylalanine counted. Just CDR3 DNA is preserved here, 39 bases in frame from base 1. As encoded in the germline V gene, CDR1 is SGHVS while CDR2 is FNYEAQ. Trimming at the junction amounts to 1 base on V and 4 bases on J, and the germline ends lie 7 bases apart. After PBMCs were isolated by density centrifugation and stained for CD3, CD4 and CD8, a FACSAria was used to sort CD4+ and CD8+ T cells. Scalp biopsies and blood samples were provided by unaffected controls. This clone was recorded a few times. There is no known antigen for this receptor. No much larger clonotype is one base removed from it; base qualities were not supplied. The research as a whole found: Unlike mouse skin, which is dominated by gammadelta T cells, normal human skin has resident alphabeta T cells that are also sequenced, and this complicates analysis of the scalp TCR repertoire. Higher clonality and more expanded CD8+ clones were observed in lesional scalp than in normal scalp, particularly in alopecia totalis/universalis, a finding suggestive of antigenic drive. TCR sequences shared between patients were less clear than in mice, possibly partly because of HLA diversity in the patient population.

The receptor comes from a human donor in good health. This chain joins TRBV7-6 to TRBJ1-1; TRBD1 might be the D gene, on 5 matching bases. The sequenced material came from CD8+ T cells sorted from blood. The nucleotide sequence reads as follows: TGTGCCAGCAGCTTAGAACAGGCCACTGAAGCTTTCTTT. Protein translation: CASSLEQATEAFF.